Listed below are T cell receptor beta chains from one sample, sequenced in a study of control samples from healthy donors and cancer patients. Sequencing used immunoSEQ multiplex PCR; TCRdb keeps in-frame clones, though not all of them. This repertoire shows 150,000 or so clones, about 94% found once; its top ten account for 5% to 6.5%. Sequencing input: blood. The receptors originated from a man aged 40-49 years in good health. Each CDR3 is given with its conserved first and last residue. The D gene is left open where the match is weak. Size is omitted from some rows. Given values are once, few, many or a class for expanded clones.

j_call clone_size d_call v_call cdr3_aa cdr3_nt
TRBJ2-1 . . TRBV6-2/TRBV6-3 CASSSDWSSYNEQFF TGTGCCAGCAGTTCTGACTGGAGCTCCTACAATGAGCAGTTCTTC
TRBJ1-1 . . TRBV7-9 CASSLGPRFNTEAFF TGTGCCAGCAGCTTAGGTCCCAGGTTTAACACTGAAGCTTTCTTT
TRBJ1-2 . . TRBV25-1 CASSSTGYTF TGTGCCAGCAGTTCAACAGGTTACACCTTC
TRBJ2-6 . . TRBV5-1 CASSPGGSGANVLTF TGCGCCAGCAGCCCCGGAGGGTCTGGGGCCAACGTCCTGACTTTC
TRBJ1-2 . . TRBV6-5 CASTPIRGAGYGYTF TGTGCCAGCACCCCCATCCGGGGGGCAGGTTATGGCTACACCTTC
TRBJ2-7 . . TRBV5-1 CASSLELGPPYEQYF TGCGCCAGCAGCTTGGAATTGGGTCCCCCCTACGAGCAGTACTTC
TRBJ1-3 . TRBD1 TRBV7-9 CASSSTGAGNTIYF TGTGCCAGCAGTTCGACAGGGGCTGGAAACACCATATATTTT
TRBJ2-7 . TRBD2 TRBV6-1 CASSEAGPWGGSYEQYF TGTGCCAGCAGTGAAGCGGGACCTTGGGGGGGCTCCTACGAGCAGTACTTC
TRBJ2-3 once . TRBV18 CASSPPGLADTQYF TGTGCCAGCTCACCACCGGGGCTCGCAGATACGCAGTATTTT
TRBJ1-1 . TRBD1 TRBV4-3 CASSQGGTGNTEAFF TGCGCCAGCAGCCAAGGAGGGACAGGGAACACTGAAGCTTTCTTT
TRBJ1-6 once . TRBV4-1 CASSQDTRSRDGNSPLHF TGCGCCAGCAGCCAAGACACGCGATCCCGGGACGGTAATTCACCCCTCCACTTT
TRBJ2-7 . TRBD1 TRBV10-2 CASSPKGQGLGEQYF TGCGCCAGCAGCCCCAAGGGACAGGGACTGGGTGAGCAGTACTTC
TRBJ2-3 . . TRBV29-1 CSAVLGGYPDLDTQYF TGCAGCGCTGTGCTGGGTGGATATCCCGATTTAGATACGCAGTATTTT
TRBJ2-1 once . TRBV28 CASSFTPGGNEQFF TGTGCCAGCAGTTTCACCCCAGGAGGAAATGAGCAGTTCTTC
TRBJ1-2 . . TRBV4-3 CASSQDRADRDYGYTF TGCGCCAGCAGCCAAGATCGTGCGGACCGAGACTATGGCTACACCTTC
TRBJ2-2 few TRBD1 TRBV30 CAWRAGQADTGELFF TGTGCCTGGAGGGCGGGACAGGCGGACACCGGGGAGCTGTTTTTT
TRBJ2-3 . . TRBV19 CASSTGGRGPFSTDTQYF TGTGCCAGTAGTACTGGCGGCAGGGGACCCTTTAGCACAGATACGCAGTATTTT
TRBJ2-1 . . TRBV2 CASSVIQHEQFF TGTGCCAGCAGCGTAATACAGCATGAGCAGTTCTTC
TRBJ2-3 . TRBD2 TRBV2 CASSEGGGTDTQYF TGTGCCAGCAGTGAGGGAGGGGGCACAGATACGCAGTATTTT
TRBJ1-1 . . TRBV21-1 CASSKEEDLSEAFF TGTGCCAGCAGCAAAGAGGAGGATCTGAGTGAAGCTTTCTTT
TRBJ2-7 . TRBD1 TRBV19 CASSTNRGRGYEQYF TGTGCCAGTAGTACCAACAGGGGCCGCGGCTACGAGCAGTACTTC
TRBJ2-2 . . TRBV30 CAWSFTRHQRTGELFF TGTGCCTGGAGCTTCACACGACACCAGCGCACCGGGGAGCTGTTTTTT
TRBJ2-2 . TRBD1 TRBV11-3 CASSKKQGTGELFF TGTGCCAGCAGCAAAAAACAGGGGACCGGGGAGCTGTTTTTT
TRBJ1-5 . TRBD1 TRBV5-8 CASSDLQGAWEYSNQPQHF TGTGCCAGCAGCGACCTACAGGGGGCATGGGAGTATAGCAATCAGCCCCAGCATTTT
TRBJ2-7 . . TRBV28 CASSLSLGTYEQYF TGTGCCAGCAGTCTTTCCTTGGGCACCTACGAGCAGTACTTC
TRBJ2-7 . TRBD1 TRBV28 CASSSGQGVYEQYF TGTGCCAGCAGTTCGGGACAGGGGGTCTACGAGCAGTACTTC
TRBJ2-7 . . TRBV28 CASSKPGPPYEQYF TGTGCCAGCAGTAAGCCGGGACCTCCCTACGAGCAGTACTTC
TRBJ2-1 . . TRBV28 CASSLSVDEQFF TGTGCCAGCAGTTTATCTGTCGATGAGCAGTTCTTC